This T cell receptor beta chain was retrieved from a study of T cells after yellow fever vaccination. Turning to the study itself: Preparation of the low-cell-number fractions used SMART-Seq v4 Ultra Low Input.

This clonotype has only a few counts. TCRdb passed the 5' RACE reads through MiXCR, listing each CDR3 protein once. The data show some 340,000 distinct CDR3 sequences, over 8.5% seen once. The material sequenced was CD4+ T cells sorted from PBMCs, taken 45 days after the yellow fever booster vaccination. The source is a man between 18 and 35 years old who received the YFV17D yellow fever vaccine.

This chain's CDR3 is CASRVGGNQETQYF. As DNA, the CDR3 is TGTGCCAGCAGGGTCGGGGGGAACCAAGAGACCCAGTACTTC. The chain has TRBV7-2 and TRBJ2-5; 7 positions match TRBD2. Germline V lookup: CDR1 SGHTA, CDR2 FQGNSA. The CDR3 contains 14 residues. Trimming cost V 6 bases and J 0 bases; bases outside gene matches: 4. The whole variable domain, remainder taken from reference TRBV7-2 and TRBJ2-5, is GAGVSQSPSNKVTEKGKDVELRCDPISGHTALYWYRQSLGQGLEFLIYFQGNSAPDKSGLPSDRFSAERTGGSVSTLTIQRTQQEDSAVYLCASRVGGNQETQYFGPGTRLLVL.